The 13 T cell receptor beta chains reported below all come from one sample, sequenced in a study of blood T cell repertoires in COVID-19. Assay used: immunoSEQ multiplex PCR; TCRdb lists only in-frame clones, some missing. The table records over 110,000 clones, 84% of them present only once. Source material: PBMCs or T cells enriched from blood (not recorded which). All receptors derive from a man aged 40-49 years with acute COVID-19.

V usage is TRBV12-3 or TRBV12-4 and J usage is TRBJ1-1; D ambiguous. The V and J ends lost 1 base and 7 bases respectively, with 7 bases between them. There are 12 residues in the CDR3. CDR3 amino acids: CASSLGQFEAFF. The CDR3 coding sequence is TGTGCCAGCAGTTTAGGCCAGTTTGAAGCTTTCTTT.

The chain couples TRBV19 to TRBJ2-3; tentatively, D is TRBD1 (5 bases). The CDR3 spans 14 residues. Germline values: CDR1 LNHDA, CDR2 SQIVND (reference sequence). Trimming removed 3 bases from V and 5 bases from J, with 12 bases in between. CDR3: CASSIRTDRDTQYF. Here the CDR3 DNA reads TGTGCCAGTAGTATCCGTACAGACAGAGATACGCAGTATTTT.

This chain uses TRBV24-1 with TRBJ1-5; maybe TRBD1 (5 bases). V was clipped by 9 bases and J by 4 bases, with 15 bases between them. This CDR3 has 14 amino acids. Per the germline V gene, CDR1 is KGHDR and CDR2 is SFDVKD. The CDR3 DNA is TGTGCCACCGGACGCGCGACAGATAATCAGCCCCAGCATTTT. Protein: CATGRATDNQPQHF.

The chain combines TRBV6-5 with TRBJ2-7; D is unresolved. CDR3 length: 13 residues. V lost 2 bases and J 2 bases, leaving 7 bases between the germline ends. Germline V lookup: CDR1 MNHEY, CDR2 SVGAGI. For the CDR3, the DNA is TGTGCCAGCAGTTACCGAGACACCTACGAGCAGTACTTC. This encodes CASSYRDTYEQYF.

The chain joins TRBV28 to TRBJ1-4, with D perhaps TRBD1 (5 bases). From germline, CDR1 is MDHEN and CDR2 SYDVKM. V was trimmed by 8 bases and J by 7 bases, leaving 14 bases between them. CDR3 size: 13 residues. CDR3 bases: TGTGCCAGCTGCAGGGTGTTTGGTGAAAAACTGTTTTTT. Translated: CASCRVFGEKLFF. The whole variable domain, remainder taken from reference TRBV28 and TRBJ1-4, is DVKVTQSSRYLVKRTGEKVFLECVQDMDHENMFWYRQDPGLGLRLIYFSYDVKMKEKGDIPEGYSVSREKKERFSLILESASTNQTSMYLCASCRVFGEKLFFGSGTQLSVL.

The chain couples TRBV24-1 to TRBJ2-1; the match to TRBD2 covers 9 bases. V was pared by 3 bases and J by 8 bases, with 7 bases of the junction left unmatched. The CDR3 runs to 15 residues. Germline assignment: CDR1 KGHDR and CDR2 SFDVKD. CDR3 in amino acids: CATSDGAGGRYEQFF. CDR3 in DNA: TGTGCCACCAGTGATGGGGCGGGGGGGCGTTATGAGCAGTTCTTC.

The CDR3 protein is CASSFGGDSYNEQFF. CDR3 nucleotide sequence: TGTGCCAGCAGCTTCGGGGGGGACTCCTACAATGAGCAGTTCTTC. The J gene is TRBJ2-1, the V gene TRBV7-2; 8 nucleotides align to TRBD2. Germline CDR1 SGHTA, CDR2 FQGNSA. This CDR3 has 15 residues. J gave up 0 bases and V 3 bases, and 1 base lay outside the gene matches.

CDR3: CASSPGQGSADTQYF. The CDR3 region has the DNA TGTGCCAGCAGCCCGGGACAGGGTAGCGCAGATACGCAGTATTTT. The gene calls are TRBV28 and TRBJ2-3, with 9 bases matching TRBD1. With 6 bases clipped from V and 4 bases from J, the junction kept 8 bases outside the gene matches. The length of the CDR3 is 15 residues. CDR1 is MDHEN, CDR2 SYDVKM, per germline.

The J gene is TRBJ1-1, the V gene TRBV28, with 9 bases identical to TRBD1. In germline, CDR1 is MDHEN, CDR2 SYDVKM. Losses at the gene ends were 6 bases for V and 5 bases for J; bases not matched to a gene: 10. CDR3 length: 15 residues. The DNA for the CDR3 is TGTGCCAGCAGGATTCCGGGACAGGGTAAGACTGAAGCTTTCTTT. This sequence encodes CASRIPGQGKTEAFF.

This sequence joins TRBV7-2 and TRBJ2-1; 11 bases agree with TRBD1. V shed 2 bases, J shed 6 bases, and the junction held 6 bases outside the gene matches. Germline CDR1 is SGHTA and CDR2 is FQGNSA. The length of the CDR3 is 16 residues. CDR3 bases: TGTGCCAGCAGCTTAAATCCGGGACAGGGGGTCAATGAGCAGTTCTTC. Its translation is CASSLNPGQGVNEQFF. Full variable domain (rest looked up from reference TRBV7-2 and TRBJ2-1): GAGVSQSPSNKVTEKGKDVELRCDPISGHTALYWYRQSLGQGLEFLIYFQGNSAPDKSGLPSDRFSAERTGGSVSTLTIQRTQQEDSAVYLCASSLNPGQGVNEQFFGPGTRLTVL.

The rearrangement uses TRBV28 and TRBJ2-7; D remains unclear. CDR1 and CDR2 from the germline V gene are MDHEN and SYDVKM. Trimming cost V 5 bases and J 4 bases, with 9 bases left between them. This CDR3 is built from 12 residues. The CDR3 protein is CASSRSGYEQYF. The DNA for the CDR3 is TGTGCCAGCAGTCGGAGTGGATACGAGCAGTACTTC.

The chain employs TRBV5-1 and TRBJ2-2; D gene unclear. Germline values: CDR1 SGHRS, CDR2 YFSETQ. V shed 4 bases and J shed 7 bases, with 11 bases lying between them. The CDR3 runs to 13 residues. CDR3 sequence: CASSPLLIGELFF. The CDR3 bases are TGCGCCAGCAGCCCCCTATTGATCGGGGAGCTGTTTTTT.

This clone has a handful of counts. V is TRBV4-2 and J is TRBJ1-2; D is perhaps TRBD1 (5 bases). The V gene lost 1 base and the J gene lost 6 bases, with 12 bases spanning the gap. The V gene's germline CDR1 is LGHNA and CDR2 YNFKEQ. The CDR3 is 14 residues long. The CDR3 nucleotides read TGTGCCAGCAGCCAAGTGGGAGGGGCGGATGGCTACACCTTC. Residues: CASSQVGGADGYTF.